This T cell receptor beta chain was documented in a study of early T cells in non-severe SARS-CoV-2 infection. Study at large: Sequencing used unsorted whole-blood bulk RNA, so chains lack pairing. Study-level results: Matching against VDJdb likely underestimated virus-specific expansions, favoring anti-spike CD8.

V was trimmed by 0 bases and J by 3 bases, leaving 15 bases between them. Per germline, CDR1 LNHDA and CDR2 SQIVND (reference sequence). This CDR3 contains 17 residues. As part of library construction, unique molecular identifiers were attached to individual cDNA molecules. TCRdb independently ran MiXCR on the 5' RACE reads; one entry per CDR3 protein. The table lists 90,000 to 120,000 distinct CDR3 sequences, 12% of them singletons. Notes on this clonotype: The antigen remains undetermined.

The sequence came from an adult who was a healthcare worker with PCR-confirmed SARS-CoV-2 infection or an uninfected control (not recorded which). This sequence joins TRBV19 and TRBJ1-5; perhaps TRBD1 as D (5 bases). Sequencing was performed on whole blood. The DNA of the CDR3 is TGTGCCAGTAGTATAGACCTCGCCAGGGATGACAATCAGCCCCAGCATTTT. Translated: CASSIDLARDDNQPQHF.